This T cell receptor beta chain was documented in a study of blood T cell repertoires in COVID-19. Overall study context: The origin of the acute and convalescent COVID-19 samples was the United States, Italy and Spain. From T cells, B-cell-depleted T cells, or PBMCs came the material, which was cDNA or gDNA.

CDR1 and CDR2 (germline): SGHNT, YYREEE (reference sequence). CDR3 size: 14 residues. V lost 4 bases to trimming and J lost 4 bases; unmatched junction nucleotides: 5. How the authors handled the data: Reference gene primer amplification gave nucleated cell count estimates. Sequencing was performed with immunoSEQ multiplex PCR; in TCRdb, only in-frame clones are kept and a portion is missing. That table supplies the V and J calls and clone size; D and trimming were determined from the DNA. This table has about half a million clones, approximately 85% appearing once. This sequence originates from a human donor in a cohort sampled during active COVID-19. The sequenced sample was peripheral blood. The chain employs TRBV5-4 and TRBJ1-5; TRBD1 matches 7 bases. The CDR3 DNA reads TGTGCCAGCAGCCTCGACAGGGCGAATCAGCCCCAGCATTTT. This gives the protein CASSLDRANQPQHF.